The clone carrying this T cell receptor beta chain appeared a single time. The antigen remains unidentified. Only in-frame clones appear in the TCRdb table, and some are missing; sequencing was by immunoSEQ multiplex PCR. Here the sample spans under 110,000 clones, about nine tenths being singletons. The data are from a study of T cell responses to AZD1222 COVID-19 vaccine. Findings and caveats of the study: Reportedly, close to half of spike-specific TCRs are directed against unmutated variant regions. Donors were chiefly white British, with a greater number of females, and clonal diversity was perhaps underestimated. The study identified only 6 or 7 AZD1222 recipients as seropositive at baseline. Spike-specific TCR breadth rose after two AZD1222 doses, and depth rose as well.

The specimen comprised peripheral blood, sampled on day 0 of AZD1222 vaccination. This sequence originates from an adult in good health.

The DNA of the CDR3 is TGTGCCAGCAGCTTGGCCGCAAAAAACTATGGCTACACCTTC. Encoded protein: CASSLAAKNYGYTF. The chain has TRBV5-8 and TRBJ1-2; the D is unclear. This CDR3 spans 14 amino acids. Germline loops: CDR1 SGHTS, CDR2 YDEGEE. The V end lost 0 bases, the J end lost 2 bases, and 8 bases lay between the germline ends.